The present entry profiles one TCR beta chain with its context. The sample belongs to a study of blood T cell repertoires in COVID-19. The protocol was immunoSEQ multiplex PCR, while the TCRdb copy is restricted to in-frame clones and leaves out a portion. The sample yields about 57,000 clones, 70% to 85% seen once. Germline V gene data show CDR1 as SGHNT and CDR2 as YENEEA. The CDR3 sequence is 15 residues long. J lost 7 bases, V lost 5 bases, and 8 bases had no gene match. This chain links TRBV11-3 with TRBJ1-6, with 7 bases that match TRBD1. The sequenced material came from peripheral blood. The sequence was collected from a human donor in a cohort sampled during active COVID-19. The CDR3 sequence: CASSQRAGGNSPLHF. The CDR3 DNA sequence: TGTGCCAGCAGCCAACGTGCAGGGGGAAATTCACCCCTCCACTTT.